The 9 T cell receptor beta chains reported below all come from one sample, sequenced in a study of T cells after posttransplantation cyclophosphamide. Generated by immunoSEQ multiplex PCR, the TCRdb table keeps only in-frame clones and is missing some. The sample consists of tens of thousands of clones, 85% to 95% of them appearing once. Sequencing used PBMCs. These receptors were obtained from a woman in her fifties or sixties in good health and a related stem cell transplant donor.

CDR3 region: CASRGVGQSTGELFF. The CDR3 region has the DNA TGTGCCAGCAGGGGGGTGGGACAGTCCACCGGGGAGCTGTTTTTT. The chain has TRBV2 and TRBJ2-2, with 7 bases fitting TRBD1. The germline gives CDR1 SNHLY, CDR2 FYNNEI. Trimming cost V 6 bases and J 4 bases; bases outside gene matches: 8. The CDR3 totals 15 residues.

The chain couples TRBV5-1 to TRBJ2-1, with TRBD2 matching over 8 bases. Germline loops: CDR1 SGHRS, CDR2 YFSETQ. The CDR3 runs 16 residues. Losses at the gene ends were 3 bases for V and 10 bases for J; bases not matched to a gene: 15. The CDR3 DNA reads as TGCGCCAGCAGCTCCAGGTTAGCGGGAACCTCAAGGGAGCAGTTCTTC. Residues: CASSSRLAGTSREQFF.

This clone was observed once. The CDR3 sequence: CADRDPADEQYF. The CDR3 DNA reads as TGTGCCGATCGAGATCCAGCGGACGAGCAGTACTTC. The rearrangement uses TRBV2 and TRBJ2-7, with D maybe TRBD2 (5 bases). CDR1 is SNHLY, CDR2 FYNNEI, per germline. V was pared by 11 bases and J by 5 bases, with 16 bases between. This CDR3 has 12 residues.

The V call is TRBV9, the J call TRBJ1-5, with a possible D match to TRBD1 (6 bases). The V end lost 4 bases, the J end lost 9 bases, and 20 bases lay between the germline ends. CDR1 and CDR2 from the germline V gene are SGDLS and YYNGEE. This CDR3 region has 15 residues. DNA of the CDR3: TGTGCCAGCAGCCCCCAGACAGGCCCCGGAGGGCCCCAGCATTTT. It is translated as CASSPQTGPGGPQHF.

The rearrangement links TRBV5-1 to TRBJ2-2; 8 bases agree with TRBD1. The J segment lost 1 base and the V segment lost 0 bases, leaving 2 bases of the junction unmatched. The CDR3 has 16 amino acids. Germline CDR1 reads SGHRS; CDR2 reads YFSETQ. As DNA, the CDR3 is TGCGCCAGCAGCTTGGTGACAGGGGTGAACACCGGGGAGCTGTTTTTT. Translation gives CASSLVTGVNTGELFF.

The chain recombines TRBV7-2 with TRBJ1-2; unclear D gene. From germline, CDR1 is SGHTA and CDR2 FQGNSA. Trimming took 6 bases from V and 2 from J, leaving 13 bases between them. The CDR3 loop spans 14 amino acids. DNA for the CDR3: TGTGCCAGCAGTCCTAGCTTATCCAACTATGGCTACACCTTC. Translation gives CASSPSLSNYGYTF.

This chain uses TRBV19 with TRBJ2-3, with 8 bases fitting TRBD1. The CDR3 is 14 amino acids. Germline V gives CDR1 LNHDA, CDR2 SQIVND (reference sequence). After removal of 7 bases from V and 3 bases from J, the junction contained 6 bases not matched to a gene. For the CDR3, the DNA is TGTGCCAGTATGCAGGGGGCGCGGACAGATACGCAGTATTTT. Protein sequence: CASMQGARTDTQYF.

This chain links TRBV11-2 with TRBJ2-3, with D maybe TRBD1 (5 bases). CDR1 and CDR2 from the germline V gene are SGHAT and FQNNGV. This CDR3 is built from 15 residues. The V gene lost 0 bases and the J gene lost 2 bases, with 9 bases spanning the gap. The CDR3 DNA follows: TGTGCCAGCAGCTTAGATGGGGCAGACACAGATACGCAGTATTTT. It yields the protein CASSLDGADTDTQYF.

V and J are TRBV9 and TRBJ2-5; 10 bases agree with TRBD2. After removal of 3 bases from V and 1 base from J, the junction contained 3 bases not matched to a gene. Germline V gene sequence: CDR1 SGDLS, CDR2 YYNGEE. The CDR3 runs 15 residues. The CDR3 DNA reads TGTGCCAGCAGCGCCCTAGCGGGGGTCCAAGAGACCCAGTACTTC. This encodes CASSALAGVQETQYF.